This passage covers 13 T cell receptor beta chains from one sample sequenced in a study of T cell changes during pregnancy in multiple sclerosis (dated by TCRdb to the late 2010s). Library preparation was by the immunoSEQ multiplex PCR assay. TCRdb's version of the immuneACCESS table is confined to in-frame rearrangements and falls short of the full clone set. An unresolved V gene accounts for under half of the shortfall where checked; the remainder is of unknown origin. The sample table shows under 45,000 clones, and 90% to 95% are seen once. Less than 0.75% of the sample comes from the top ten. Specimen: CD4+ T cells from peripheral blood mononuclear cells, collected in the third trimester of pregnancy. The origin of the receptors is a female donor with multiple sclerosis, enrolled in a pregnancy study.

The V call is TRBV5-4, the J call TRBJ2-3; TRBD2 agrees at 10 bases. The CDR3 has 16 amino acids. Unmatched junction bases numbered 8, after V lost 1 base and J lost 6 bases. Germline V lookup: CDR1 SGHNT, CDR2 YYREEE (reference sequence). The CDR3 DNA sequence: TGTGCCAGCAGCTTGTCCCAGCGGGGGGGCGGGGATACGCAGTATTTT. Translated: CASSLSQRGGGDTQYF.

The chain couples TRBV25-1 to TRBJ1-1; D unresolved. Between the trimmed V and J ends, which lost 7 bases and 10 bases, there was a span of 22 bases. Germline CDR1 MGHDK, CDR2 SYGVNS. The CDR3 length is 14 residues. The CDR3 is CASIPNGVRVGAFF. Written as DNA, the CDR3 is TGTGCCAGCATTCCCAACGGGGTTAGGGTGGGAGCTTTCTTT.

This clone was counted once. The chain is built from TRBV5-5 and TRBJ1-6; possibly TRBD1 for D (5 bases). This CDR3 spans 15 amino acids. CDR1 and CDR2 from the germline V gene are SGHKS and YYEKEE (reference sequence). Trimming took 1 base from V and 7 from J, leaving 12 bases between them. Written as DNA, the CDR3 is TGTGCCAGCAGCTTGTTGGGTGCAGGGAATTCACCCCTCCACTTT. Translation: CASSLLGAGNSPLHF. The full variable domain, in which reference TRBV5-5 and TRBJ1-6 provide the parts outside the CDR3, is DAGVTQSPTHLIKTRGQQVTLRCSPISGHKSVSWYQQVLGQGPQFIFQYYEKEERGRGNFPDRFSARQFPNYSSELNVNALLLGDSALYLCASSLLGAGNSPLHFGNGTRLTVT.

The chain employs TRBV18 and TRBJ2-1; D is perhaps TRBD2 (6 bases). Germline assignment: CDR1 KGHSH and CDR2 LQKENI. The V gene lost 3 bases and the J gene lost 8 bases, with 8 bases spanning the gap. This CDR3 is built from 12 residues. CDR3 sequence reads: CASSPGGDEQFF. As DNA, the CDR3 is TGTGCCAGCTCACCGGGAGGCGATGAGCAGTTCTTC.

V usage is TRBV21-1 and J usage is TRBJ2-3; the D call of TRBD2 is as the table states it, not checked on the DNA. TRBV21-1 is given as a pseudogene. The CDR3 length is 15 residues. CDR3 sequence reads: CASSKDRENTDTQYF. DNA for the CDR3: TGTGCCAGCAGCAAAGACCGGGAGAACACAGATACGCAGTATTTT.

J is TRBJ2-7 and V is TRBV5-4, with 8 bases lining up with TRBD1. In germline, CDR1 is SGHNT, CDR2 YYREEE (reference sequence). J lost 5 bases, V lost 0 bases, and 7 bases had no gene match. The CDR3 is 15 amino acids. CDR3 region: CASSLGQGMKNEQYF. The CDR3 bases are TGTGCCAGCAGCTTGGGACAGGGGATGAAGAACGAGCAGTACTTC.

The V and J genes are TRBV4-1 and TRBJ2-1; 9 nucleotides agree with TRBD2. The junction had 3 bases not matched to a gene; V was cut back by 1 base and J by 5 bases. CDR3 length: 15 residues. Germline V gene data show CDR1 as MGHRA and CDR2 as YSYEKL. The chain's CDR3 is CASSQVAGVDNEQFF. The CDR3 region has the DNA TGCGCCAGCAGCCAAGTAGCGGGAGTCGACAATGAGCAGTTCTTC.

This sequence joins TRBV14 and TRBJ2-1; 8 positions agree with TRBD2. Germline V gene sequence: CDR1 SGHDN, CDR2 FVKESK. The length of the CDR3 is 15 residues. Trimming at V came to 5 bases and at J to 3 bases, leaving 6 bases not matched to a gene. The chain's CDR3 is CASSFSGKNYNEQFF. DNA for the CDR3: TGTGCCAGCAGCTTTAGCGGGAAGAACTACAATGAGCAGTTCTTC.

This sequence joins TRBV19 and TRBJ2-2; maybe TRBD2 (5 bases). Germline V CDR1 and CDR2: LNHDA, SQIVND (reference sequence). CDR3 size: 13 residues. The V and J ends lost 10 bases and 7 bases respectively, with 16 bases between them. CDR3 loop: CATSPRKVGELFF. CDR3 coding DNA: TGTGCCACTAGCCCGAGGAAAGTCGGGGAGCTGTTTTTT.

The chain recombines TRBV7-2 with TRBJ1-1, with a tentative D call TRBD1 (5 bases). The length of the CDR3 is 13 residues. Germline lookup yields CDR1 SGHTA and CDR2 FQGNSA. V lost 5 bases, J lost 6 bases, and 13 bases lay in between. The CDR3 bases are TGTGCCAGCAGCGTGACAGTTTTCGCTGAAGCTTTCTTT. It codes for CASSVTVFAEAFF.

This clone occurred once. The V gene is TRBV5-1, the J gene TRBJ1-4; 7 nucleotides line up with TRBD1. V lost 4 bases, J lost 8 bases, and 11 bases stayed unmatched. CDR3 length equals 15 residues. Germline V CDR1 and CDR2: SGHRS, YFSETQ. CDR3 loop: CASSKSDREGEKLFF. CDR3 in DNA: TGCGCCAGCAGCAAATCCGACAGGGAAGGGGAAAAACTGTTTTTT.

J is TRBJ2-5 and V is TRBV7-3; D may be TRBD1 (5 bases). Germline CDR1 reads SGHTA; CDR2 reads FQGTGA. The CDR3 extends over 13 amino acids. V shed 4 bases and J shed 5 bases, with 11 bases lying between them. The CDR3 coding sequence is TGTGCCAGCAGCTCCAGGGTAATGGAGACCCAGTACTTC. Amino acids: CASSSRVMETQYF.

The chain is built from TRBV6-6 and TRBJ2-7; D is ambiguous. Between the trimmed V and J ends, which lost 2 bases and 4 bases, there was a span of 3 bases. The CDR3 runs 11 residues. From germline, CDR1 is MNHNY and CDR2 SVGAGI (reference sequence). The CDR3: CASSYQYEQYF. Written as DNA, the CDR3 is TGTGCCAGCAGTTACCAGTACGAGCAGTACTTC.